Listed here are 16 T cell receptor beta chains from one sample, sequenced in a study of shared clonotypes between healthy human individuals (dated by TCRdb to 2020 to 2021). The library was made by the immunoSEQ multiplex PCR assay. What TCRdb holds here is the immuneACCESS table cut down to in-frame rearrangements. Part of the clones is not present; checked against another copy, under half of the missing clones reflect an unresolved V gene, and the others are unexplained. For this sample there are some 380,000 clones; approximately 97% appear just once. The ten largest make up approximately 0.32% of the sample. The sequenced sample consisted of memory CD8+ T cells sorted from blood. The label giving this sample's cell subset or site can be read as: CD45RO+ cells pooled with CCR7-negative TemRA cells. Receptor source: a young man in good health.

The chain couples TRBV5-4 to TRBJ2-2; the D is unclear. Per the germline V gene, CDR1 is SGHNT and CDR2 is YYREEE (reference sequence). V lost 4 bases and J lost 1, with 11 bases in between. The CDR3 is made up of 15 amino acids. CDR3 sequence: CASSQLGRNTGELFF. The CDR3 DNA sequence: TGTGCCAGCAGCCAGCTAGGAAGGAACACCGGGGAGCTGTTTTTT.

The chain links TRBV9 to TRBJ2-1; 9 bases line up with TRBD2. Unmatched junction bases numbered 12, after V lost 3 bases and J lost 8 bases. The CDR3 runs 16 residues. Germline V gene lookup returns CDR1 SGDLS and CDR2 YYNGEE. The CDR3 loop reads CASSEGLAHPTHEQFF. The CDR3 nucleotides read TGTGCCAGCAGCGAGGGACTAGCTCATCCCACTCATGAGCAGTTCTTC.

This chain joins TRBV7-8 and TRBJ2-3, with 14 bases lining up with TRBD2. The CDR3 length is 18 residues. Germline V gene sequence: CDR1 SGHVS, CDR2 FQNEAQ. The V gene end was trimmed by 0 bases and the J gene end by 6 bases; junction bases not matched to a gene: 8. CDR3: CASSLATGTSGRLDTQYF. The DNA of the CDR3 is TGTGCCAGCAGCTTAGCGACCGGGACTAGCGGGAGACTGGATACGCAGTATTTT.

The chain combines TRBV9 with TRBJ2-6; unclear D gene. There are 16 residues in the CDR3. Trimming left V 5 bases short and J 0 bases short, with 12 bases between. CDR1 SGDLS and CDR2 YYNGEE come from the germline V gene. CDR3 sequence: CASSVPFGSGANVLTF. As DNA, the CDR3 is TGTGCCAGCAGTGTTCCCTTTGGCTCTGGGGCCAACGTCCTGACTTTC.

The chain has TRBV30 and TRBJ2-7; TRBD1 is a possible D gene (6 bases). This CDR3 spans 12 amino acids. Germline V gene lookup returns CDR1 GTSNPN and CDR2 SVGIG (reference sequence). V lost 2 bases, J lost 3 bases, and 8 bases lay in between. The DNA for the CDR3 is TGTGCCTGGAGTTTGACAGGCTACGAGCAGTACTTC. Encoded protein: CAWSLTGYEQYF.

The rearrangement uses TRBV11-2 and TRBJ2-5, with 7 bases matching TRBD1. The CDR3 covers 15 residues. Trimming took 5 bases from V and 4 from J; bases not matched to a gene: 10. Germline loops: CDR1 SGHAT, CDR2 FQNNGV. The CDR3 region is CASSPRTGIGETQYF. Here the CDR3 DNA reads TGTGCCAGCAGCCCCCGGACAGGAATCGGAGAGACCCAGTACTTC.

The chain combines TRBV4-2 with TRBJ2-7; 7 bases align to TRBD2. V lost 0 bases and J lost 0; bases outside the gene matches: 11. This CDR3 contains 18 residues. Germline V gene sequence: CDR1 LGHNA, CDR2 YNFKEQ. As DNA, the CDR3 is TGTGCCAGCAGCCAAGATCCAGCGGGAATGGGCCGCTCCTACGAGCAGTACTTC. Amino acids: CASSQDPAGMGRSYEQYF.

This rearrangement joins TRBV5-1 to TRBJ2-1; possibly TRBD2 for D (5 bases). The CDR3 has 13 residues. The V and J ends lost 4 bases and 9 bases respectively, with 14 bases between them. The V gene's germline CDR1 is SGHRS and CDR2 YFSETQ. The CDR3 protein is CASSPYSEGEQFF. CDR3 DNA sequence: TGCGCCAGCAGCCCCTATAGTGAGGGTGAGCAGTTCTTC.

This chain uses TRBV7-8 with TRBJ1-2, with 12 bases fitting TRBD1. V lost 1 base to trimming and J lost 8 bases; unmatched junction nucleotides: 8. The CDR3 consists of 16 residues. Germline assignment: CDR1 SGHVS and CDR2 FQNEAQ. The CDR3 region has the DNA TGTGCCAGCAGCTTAGAGGGACAGGGGGCCTTTGGGGGCTACACCTTC. It specifies CASSLEGQGAFGGYTF.

CDR3 sequence (DNA): TGCGCCAGCAGCCACGCGGGACTAGCGGCGAATGAGCAGTTCTTC. This sequence encodes CASSHAGLAANEQFF. This chain connects TRBV4-1 to TRBJ2-1; 11 nucleotides match TRBD2. The CDR3 consists of 15 residues. Germline-derived CDR1 and CDR2 are MGHRA and YSYEKL. Trimming cost V 3 bases and J 7 bases; bases outside gene matches: 5.

For this clone: Other DNA variants within this sample encode the same CDR3. The chain carries TRBV15 and TRBJ2-7, with D possibly matching TRBD2 (5 bases). CDR3 length: 13 residues. Germline CDR1 reads LNHNV; CDR2 reads YYDKDF (reference sequence). V lost 0 bases and J lost 3, with 6 bases in between. CDR3 sequence (DNA): TGTGCCACCAGCAGAGATGGAGGCTACGAGCAGTACTTC. It specifies CATSRDGGYEQYF.

The chain has TRBV15 and TRBJ2-2, with 7 bases lining up with TRBD1. Germline V gene sequence: CDR1 LNHNV, CDR2 YYDKDF (reference sequence). Trimming removed 4 bases from V and 5 bases from J; junction bases left unmatched: 4. The CDR3 is 14 residues long. In DNA, the CDR3 is TGTGCCACCAGCAAAGGGGGCGTGACCGGGGAGCTGTTTTTT. Translated, it gives CATSKGGVTGELFF.

This chain uses TRBV11-2 with TRBJ1-2; the D is unclear. V lost 2 bases and J lost 0, with 4 bases in between. CDR3 length: 13 amino acids. CDR1 and CDR2 (germline): SGHAT, FQNNGV. CDR3 sequence (DNA): TGTGCCAGCAGCTTACACCCTAACTATGGCTACACCTTC. This translates into CASSLHPNYGYTF.

The chain is built from TRBV14 and TRBJ2-7; 11 positions agree with TRBD2. Trimming at V came to 1 base and at J to 5 bases, leaving 4 bases not matched to a gene. The CDR3 sequence is 15 residues long. Germline V gene data show CDR1 as SGHDN and CDR2 as FVKESK. CDR3 protein: CASSQVAGGLHEQYF. CDR3 bases: TGTGCCAGCAGCCAAGTAGCGGGAGGGTTACACGAGCAGTACTTC. Based on the CDR3 plus reference TRBV14 and TRBJ2-7, the full variable domain is EAGVTQFPSHSVIEKGQTVTLRCDPISGHDNLYWYRRVMGKEIKFLLHFVKESKQDESGMPNNRFLAERTGGTYSTLKVQPAELEDSGVYFCASSQVAGGLHEQYFGPGTRLTVT.

J is TRBJ2-1 and V is TRBV21-1. TRBV21-1 is classified as a pseudogene. This CDR3 comprises 16 residues. The CDR3 reads CASSHLEGGYDNEQFF. CDR3 bases: TGTGCCAGCAGCCACCTGGAAGGGGGGTATGACAATGAGCAGTTCTTC.

The rearrangement joins TRBV28 to TRBJ2-2; TRBD1 is a possible D gene (6 bases). The CDR3 consists of 12 residues. The germline CDR1 and CDR2 sequences are MDHEN and SYDVKM. Trimming left V 9 bases short and J 2 bases short, with 7 bases between. The DNA of the CDR3 is TGTGCCAGAGGGGGTAACACCGGGGAGCTGTTTTTT. Its protein product is CARGGNTGELFF.